Each of the 21 T cell receptor beta chains below was sequenced from the same sample in a study of technical replicates of blood from a few donors. Sequencing used immunoSEQ multiplex PCR; TCRdb keeps in-frame clones, though not all of them. The repertoire consists of tens of thousands of clones, with 85% to 95% occurring once and the leading ten covering roughly 0.25%. The sequencing sample was made of T cells isolated from PBMCs. The receptors derive from a human donor in good health.

The chain employs TRBV4-1 and TRBJ2-7; no reliable D call. The CDR3 has 15 residues. CDR1 is MGHRA, CDR2 YSYEKL, per germline. The germline V and J ends were trimmed by 0 bases and 0 bases, with 9 bases remaining between them. As DNA, the CDR3 is TGCGCCAGCAGCCAAGATGTACTTTCCTCCTACGAGCAGTACTTC. Its protein product is CASSQDVLSSYEQYF.

The chain carries TRBV19 and TRBJ1-2, with TRBD1 matching over 7 bases. The CDR3 is 15 residues long. J gave up 1 base and V 6 bases, and 8 bases lay outside the gene matches. Germline CDR1 is LNHDA and CDR2 is SQIVND (reference sequence). The CDR3 is CASRTTGKNNYGYTF. CDR3 in DNA: TGTGCCAGTAGGACGACAGGGAAGAATAACTATGGCTACACCTTC.

The chain uses TRBV2 and TRBJ1-5, with TRBD1 as a possible D gene (5 bases). V was cut by 5 bases and J by 0 bases, with 20 bases left in between. The germline V gene encodes CDR1 SNHLY and CDR2 FYNNEI. The CDR3 is made up of 18 amino acids. The CDR3 protein is CASSKQEDNTYSNQPQHF. The CDR3, as DNA: TGTGCCAGCAGTAAACAGGAAGATAATACCTATAGCAATCAGCCCCAGCATTTT. Supplemented by reference TRBV2 and TRBJ1-5, the full variable domain reads EPEVTQTPSHQVTQMGQEVILRCVPISNHLYFYWYRQILGQKVEFLVSFYNNEISEKSEIFDDQFSVERPDGSNFTLKIRSTKLEDSAMYFCASSKQEDNTYSNQPQHFGDGTRLSIL.

The chain joins TRBV7-2 to TRBJ1-2; tentatively, D is TRBD1 (6 bases). The CDR3 is made up of 14 amino acids. Germline loops: CDR1 SGHTA, CDR2 FQGNSA. The V end was cut by 5 bases, the J end by 2 bases, with 12 bases between. CDR3 DNA sequence: TGTGCCAGCAGCCCGGGACATCCCAACTATGGCTACACCTTC. Protein: CASSPGHPNYGYTF.

This clone was recorded a few times. This chain uses TRBV19 with TRBJ2-7, with TRBD2 matching over 7 bases. The CDR3 loop spans 13 amino acids. The trim removed 5 bases at V and 3 bases at J, leaving 4 bases unmatched. From germline, CDR1 is LNHDA and CDR2 SQIVND (reference sequence). Here the CDR3 reads CASSGASGYEQYF. The CDR3 DNA is TGTGCCAGTAGTGGGGCTAGCGGCTACGAGCAGTACTTC.

The chain combines TRBV6-5 with TRBJ1-3; the D gene is possibly TRBD1 (5 bases). CDR1 is MNHEY and CDR2 is SVGAGI in the germline V gene. Trimming pared 0 bases from V and 6 bases from J, leaving 9 bases between. There are 14 residues in the CDR3. CDR3 DNA: TGTGCCAGCAGTTACTCTCGGACACCAAACACCATATATTTT. It translates to CASSYSRTPNTIYF.

This chain joins TRBV11-3 and TRBJ2-7; maybe TRBD1 (5 bases). The CDR3 runs 13 residues. From germline, CDR1 is SGHNT and CDR2 YENEEA. With 0 bases removed from V and 3 bases from J, the gap between germline ends came to 6 bases. CDR3 region: CASSLERGYEQYF. CDR3 in DNA: TGTGCCAGCAGCTTAGAAAGGGGCTACGAGCAGTACTTC.

The chain couples TRBV4-1 to TRBJ1-5; the match to TRBD1 covers 8 bases. The CDR3 has 15 amino acids. V was clipped by 2 bases and J by 2 bases; unmatched bases: 2. The germline V gene encodes CDR1 MGHRA and CDR2 YSYEKL. The CDR3 region is CASSQPGQGNQPQHF. In DNA form, the CDR3 reads TGCGCCAGCAGCCAACCGGGACAGGGCAATCAGCCCCAGCATTTT.

V is TRBV7-8 and J is TRBJ1-1, with D possibly matching TRBD1 (5 bases). CDR3 length: 15 amino acids. V was cut by 2 bases and J by 1 base, with 11 bases left in between. Germline loops: CDR1 SGHVS, CDR2 FQNEAQ. The CDR3 coding sequence is TGTGCCAGCAGCTTACTGGGGGGATCGAACACTGAAGCTTTCTTT. As protein: CASSLLGGSNTEAFF.

The rearrangement links TRBV2 to TRBJ1-2; D possibly corresponds to TRBD1 (5 bases). Germline V CDR1 and CDR2: SNHLY, FYNNEI. This CDR3 is 13 amino acids long. The V gene lost 6 bases and the J gene lost 5 bases, with 13 bases spanning the gap. The CDR3 loop reads CASSNQGWYGYTF. The CDR3, as DNA: TGTGCCAGCAGCAATCAGGGTTGGTATGGCTACACCTTC.

J is TRBJ2-1 and V is TRBV6-5; D is unresolved. CDR1 and CDR2 from the germline V gene are MNHEY and SVGAGI. The CDR3 sequence is 13 residues long. Trimming shortened V by 5 bases and J by 6 bases, and 11 bases separated the two germline ends. This CDR3 is CASSLQWPNEQFF. As DNA, the CDR3 is TGTGCCAGCAGTCTCCAGTGGCCCAATGAGCAGTTCTTC.

The chain couples TRBV7-6 to TRBJ1-4; 8 nucleotides line up with TRBD1. The germline V gene encodes CDR1 SGHVS and CDR2 FNYEAQ. This CDR3 spans 15 amino acids. Trimming at V came to 4 bases and at J to 10 bases, leaving 11 bases not matched to a gene. The CDR3 sequence is CASSSGGPLKRKLFF. The CDR3 DNA reads as TGTGCCAGCAGCTCAGGGGGCCCCTTGAAGAGAAAACTGTTTTTT.

The gene calls are TRBV15 and TRBJ1-1, with TRBD1 identical over 9 bases. Germline V gene sequence: CDR1 LNHNV, CDR2 YYDKDF (reference sequence). The V and J ends lost 3 bases and 1 base, in that order; junction bases with no gene match: 3. The CDR3 is made up of 15 amino acids. CDR3 sequence: CATSRWDRANTEAFF. The DNA for the CDR3 is TGTGCCACCAGCAGGTGGGACAGGGCGAACACTGAAGCTTTCTTT. The full variable domain, in which reference TRBV15 and TRBJ1-1 provide the parts outside the CDR3, is DAMVIQNPRYQVTQFGKPVTLSCSQTLNHNVMYWYQQKSSQAPKLLFHYYDKDFNNEADTPDNFQSRRPNTSFCFLDIRSPGLGDTAMYLCATSRWDRANTEAFFGQGTRLTVV.

This chain links TRBV5-6 with TRBJ1-6, with 11 bases identical to TRBD1. Germline V CDR1 and CDR2: SGHDT, YYEEEE. With V trimmed by 4 bases and J by 7 bases, 1 base remained unmatched. The CDR3 extends over 14 amino acids. For the CDR3, the DNA is TGTGCCAGCAGCCGGGACAGGGGGAATTCACCCCTCCACTTT. Translated: CASSRDRGNSPLHF.

This rearrangement joins TRBV5-1 to TRBJ1-4; D remains unclear. Deletions cut 0 bases from V and 4 bases from J, with 7 bases between. The V gene's germline CDR1 is SGHRS and CDR2 YFSETQ. This CDR3 has 14 amino acids. CDR3 DNA: TGCGCCAGCAGCTTGGTATCAGTTAATGAAAAACTGTTTTTT. Encoded protein: CASSLVSVNEKLFF.

This clone was seen only a few times. The chain uses TRBV4-2 and TRBJ2-2, with a weak D call TRBD2 (5 bases). This CDR3 region has 18 residues. In germline, CDR1 is LGHNA, CDR2 YNFKEQ. The V and J ends lost 0 bases and 4 bases respectively, with 18 bases between them. CDR3 bases: TGTGCCAGCAGCCAAGATCTCCTGTCGTTTGCGGGCACCGGGGAGCTGTTTTTT. Translation: CASSQDLLSFAGTGELFF.

This rearrangement joins TRBV28 to TRBJ2-1; 13 positions match TRBD2. This CDR3 is 14 amino acids long. Per germline, CDR1 MDHEN and CDR2 SYDVKM. Unmatched junction bases numbered 2, after V lost 8 bases and J lost 4 bases. The CDR3 protein is CASWTSGSYNEQFF. The CDR3 DNA sequence: TGTGCCAGCTGGACTAGCGGGAGTTACAATGAGCAGTTCTTC.

The rearrangement joins TRBV5-6 to TRBJ2-7; D remains unclear. V was pared by 2 bases and J by 3 bases, with 15 bases between. This CDR3 comprises 15 residues. Germline-derived CDR1 and CDR2 are SGHDT and YYEEEE. CDR3 DNA sequence: TGTGCCAGCAGCTTACCAGACAACGTGTACTACGAGCAGTACTTC. Protein product: CASSLPDNVYYEQYF.

V is TRBV5-6 and J is TRBJ2-7; 8 bases fit TRBD1. From germline, CDR1 is SGHDT and CDR2 YYEEEE. Trimming cost V 6 bases and J 6 bases; bases outside gene matches: 5. The CDR3 length is 12 residues. The CDR3 here is CASKTGGREQYF. CDR3 nucleotides: TGTGCCAGCAAAACAGGGGGGCGCGAGCAGTACTTC.

The gene calls are TRBV10-1 and TRBJ2-3, with 8 positions matching TRBD2. The V segment lost 2 bases and the J segment 1 base; nucleotides outside the gene matches: 2. This CDR3 region has 15 residues. Germline CDR1 WNHNN, CDR2 SYGVQD (reference sequence). CDR3: CASSEVLAGTDTQYF. The CDR3 nucleotides are TGCGCCAGCAGTGAGGTACTAGCGGGCACAGATACGCAGTATTTT.

The rearrangement uses TRBV6-1 and TRBJ1-3; 9 positions match TRBD1. CDR1 MNHNS and CDR2 SASEGT come from the germline V gene. With V trimmed by 7 bases and J by 5 bases, 6 bases remained unmatched. The CDR3 runs to 14 residues. The CDR3: CASIIGTGRNTIYF. CDR3 nucleotides: TGTGCCAGCATAATCGGGACAGGGAGAAACACCATATATTTT.